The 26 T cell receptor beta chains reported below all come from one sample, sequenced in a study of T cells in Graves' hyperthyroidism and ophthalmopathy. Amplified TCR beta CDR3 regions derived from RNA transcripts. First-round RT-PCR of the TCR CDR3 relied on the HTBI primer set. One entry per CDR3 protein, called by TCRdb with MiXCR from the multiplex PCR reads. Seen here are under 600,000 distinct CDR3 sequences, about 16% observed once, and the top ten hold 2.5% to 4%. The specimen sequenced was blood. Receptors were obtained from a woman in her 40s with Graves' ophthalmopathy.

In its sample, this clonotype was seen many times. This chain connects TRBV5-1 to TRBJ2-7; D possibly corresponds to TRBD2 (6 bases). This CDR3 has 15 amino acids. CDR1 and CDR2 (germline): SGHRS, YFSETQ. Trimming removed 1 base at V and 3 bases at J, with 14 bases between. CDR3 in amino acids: CASSLTGRNYYEQYF. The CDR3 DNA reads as TGCGCCAGCAGCTTGACCGGGAGAAACTACTACGAGCAGTACTTC.

As DNA, the CDR3 is TGCAGCGTTGAACGGGACAGCACAGATACGCAGTATTTT. It codes for CSVERDSTDTQYF. The genes are TRBV29-1 and TRBJ2-3; either TRBD1 or TRBD2 may fit D (5 bases each). CDR3 size: 13 residues. Trimming cost V 2 bases and J 0 bases, with 6 bases left between them. Germline-derived CDR1 and CDR2 are SQVTM and ANQGSEA.

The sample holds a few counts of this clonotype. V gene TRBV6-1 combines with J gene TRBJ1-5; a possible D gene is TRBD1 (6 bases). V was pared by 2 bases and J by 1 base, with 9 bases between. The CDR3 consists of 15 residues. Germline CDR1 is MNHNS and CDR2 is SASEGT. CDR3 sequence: CASSEIGGSNQPQHF. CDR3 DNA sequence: TGTGCCAGCAGTGAAATCGGGGGCAGCAATCAGCCCCAGCATTTT.

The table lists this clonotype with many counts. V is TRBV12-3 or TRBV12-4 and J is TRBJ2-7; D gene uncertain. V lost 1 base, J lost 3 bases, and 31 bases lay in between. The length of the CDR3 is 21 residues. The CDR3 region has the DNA TGTGCCAGCAGTTTAGGCCGAGTACTGACAATTGACCGAATAAGGAACTACGAGCAGTACTTC. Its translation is CASSLGRVLTIDRIRNYEQYF.

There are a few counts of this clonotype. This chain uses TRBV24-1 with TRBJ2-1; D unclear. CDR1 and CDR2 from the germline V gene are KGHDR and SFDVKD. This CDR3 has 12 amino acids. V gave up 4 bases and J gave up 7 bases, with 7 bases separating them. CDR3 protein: CATSDNKNEQFF. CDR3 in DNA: TGTGCCACCAGTGACAACAAGAATGAGCAGTTCTTC.

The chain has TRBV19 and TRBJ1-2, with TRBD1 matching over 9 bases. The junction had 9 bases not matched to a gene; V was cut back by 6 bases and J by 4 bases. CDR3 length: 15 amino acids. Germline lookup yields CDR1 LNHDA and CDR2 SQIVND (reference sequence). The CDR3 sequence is CASRNYRGRGYGYTF. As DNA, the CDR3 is TGTGCCAGTAGAAATTACAGGGGGCGAGGCTATGGCTACACCTTC.

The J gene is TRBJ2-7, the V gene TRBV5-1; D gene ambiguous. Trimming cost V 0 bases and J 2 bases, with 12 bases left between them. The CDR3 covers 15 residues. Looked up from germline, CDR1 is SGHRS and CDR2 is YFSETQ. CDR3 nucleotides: TGCGCCAGCAGCTTGGAAGGTCTGGGCACCTACGAGCAGTACTTC. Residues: CASSLEGLGTYEQYF.

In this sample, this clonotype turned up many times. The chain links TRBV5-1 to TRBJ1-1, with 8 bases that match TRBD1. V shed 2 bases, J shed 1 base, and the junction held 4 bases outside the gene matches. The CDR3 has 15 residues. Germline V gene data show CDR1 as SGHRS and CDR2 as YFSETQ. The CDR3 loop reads CASSFWQGANTEAFF. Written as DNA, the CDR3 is TGCGCCAGCAGCTTTTGGCAGGGGGCGAACACTGAAGCTTTCTTT.

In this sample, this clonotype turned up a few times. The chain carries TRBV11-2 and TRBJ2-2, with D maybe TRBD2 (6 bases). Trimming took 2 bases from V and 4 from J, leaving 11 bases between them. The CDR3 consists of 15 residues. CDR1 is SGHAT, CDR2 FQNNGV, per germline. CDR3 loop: CASSLLAAATGELFF. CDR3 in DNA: TGTGCCAGCAGCTTATTAGCGGCAGCCACCGGGGAGCTGTTTTTT.

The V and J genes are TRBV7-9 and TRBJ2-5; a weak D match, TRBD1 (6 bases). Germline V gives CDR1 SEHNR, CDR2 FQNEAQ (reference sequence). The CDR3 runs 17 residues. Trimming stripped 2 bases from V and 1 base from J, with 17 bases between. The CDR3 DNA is TGTGCCAGCAGCTTAACCCCCGGGACACCTTTCCAAGAGACCCAGTACTTC. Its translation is CASSLTPGTPFQETQYF.

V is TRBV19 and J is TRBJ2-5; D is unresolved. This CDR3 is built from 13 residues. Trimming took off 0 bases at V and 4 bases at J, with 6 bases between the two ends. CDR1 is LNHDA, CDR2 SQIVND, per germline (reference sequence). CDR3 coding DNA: TGTGCCAGTAGTATAGATCGTGGAGAGACCCAGTACTTC. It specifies CASSIDRGETQYF.

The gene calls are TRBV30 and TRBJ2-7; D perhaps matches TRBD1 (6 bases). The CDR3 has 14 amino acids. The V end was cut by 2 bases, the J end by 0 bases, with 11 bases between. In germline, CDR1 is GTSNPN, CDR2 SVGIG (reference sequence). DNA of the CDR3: TGTGCCTGGAGTTATCAGGGGATCTCCTACGAGCAGTACTTC. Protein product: CAWSYQGISYEQYF. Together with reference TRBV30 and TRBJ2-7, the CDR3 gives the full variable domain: SQTIHQWPATLVQPVGSPLSLECTVEGTSNPNLYWYRQAAGRGLQLLFYSVGIGQISSEVPQNLSASRPQDRQFILSSKKLLLSDSGFYLCAWSYQGISYEQYFGPGTRLTVT.

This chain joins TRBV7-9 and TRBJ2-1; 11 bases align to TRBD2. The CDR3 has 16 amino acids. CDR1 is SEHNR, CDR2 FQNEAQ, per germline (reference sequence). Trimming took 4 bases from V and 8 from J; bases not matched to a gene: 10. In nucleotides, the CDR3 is TGTGCCAGCAGCTCCGGAATACTAGCGGGGGTAGATGAGCAGTTCTTC. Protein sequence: CASSSGILAGVDEQFF. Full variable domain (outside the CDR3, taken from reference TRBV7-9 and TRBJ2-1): DTGVSQNPRHKITKRGQNVTFRCDPISEHNRLYWYRQTLGQGPEFLTYFQNEAQLEKSRLLSDRFSAERPKGSFSTLEIQRTEQGDSAMYLCASSSGILAGVDEQFFGPGTRLTVL.

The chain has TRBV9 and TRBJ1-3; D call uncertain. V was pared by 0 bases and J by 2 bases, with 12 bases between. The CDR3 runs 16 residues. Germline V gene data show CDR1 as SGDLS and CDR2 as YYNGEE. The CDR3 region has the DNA TGTGCCAGCAGCGTAGGGCCCCAGTCAGCTGGAAACACCATATATTTT. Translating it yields CASSVGPQSAGNTIYF.

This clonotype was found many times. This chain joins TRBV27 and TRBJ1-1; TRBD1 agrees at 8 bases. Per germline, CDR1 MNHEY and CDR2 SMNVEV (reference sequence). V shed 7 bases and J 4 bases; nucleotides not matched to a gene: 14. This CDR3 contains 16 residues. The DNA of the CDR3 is TGTGCCAGCACTCATACTCAGGGGGCGGTGGGCACTGAAGCTTTCTTT. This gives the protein CASTHTQGAVGTEAFF.

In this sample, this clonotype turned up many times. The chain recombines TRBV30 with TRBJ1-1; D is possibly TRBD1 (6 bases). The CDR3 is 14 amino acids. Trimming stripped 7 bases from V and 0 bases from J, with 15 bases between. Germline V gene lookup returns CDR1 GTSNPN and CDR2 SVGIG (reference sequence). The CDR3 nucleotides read TGTGCCTCGGACAGTTTCTTAATGAACACTGAAGCTTTCTTT. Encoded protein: CASDSFLMNTEAFF.

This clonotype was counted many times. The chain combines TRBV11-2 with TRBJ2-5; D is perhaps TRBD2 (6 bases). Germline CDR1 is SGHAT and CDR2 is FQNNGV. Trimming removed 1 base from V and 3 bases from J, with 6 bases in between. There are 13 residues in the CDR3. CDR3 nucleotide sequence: TGTGCCAGCAGCTTAGGGGGGGAAGAGACCCAGTACTTC. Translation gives CASSLGGEETQYF.

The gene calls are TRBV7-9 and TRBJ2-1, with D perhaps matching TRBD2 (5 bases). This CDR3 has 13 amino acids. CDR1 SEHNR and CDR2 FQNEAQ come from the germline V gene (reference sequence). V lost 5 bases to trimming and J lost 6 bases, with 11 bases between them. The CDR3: CASSRELINEQFF. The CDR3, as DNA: TGTGCCAGCAGCCGGGAACTTATCAATGAGCAGTTCTTC.

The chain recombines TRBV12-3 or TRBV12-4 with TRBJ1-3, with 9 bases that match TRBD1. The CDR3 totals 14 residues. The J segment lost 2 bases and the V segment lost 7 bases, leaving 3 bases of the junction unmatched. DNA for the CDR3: TGTGCCAGCATGCGGGACAGGGCTGGAAACACCATATATTTT. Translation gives CASMRDRAGNTIYF.

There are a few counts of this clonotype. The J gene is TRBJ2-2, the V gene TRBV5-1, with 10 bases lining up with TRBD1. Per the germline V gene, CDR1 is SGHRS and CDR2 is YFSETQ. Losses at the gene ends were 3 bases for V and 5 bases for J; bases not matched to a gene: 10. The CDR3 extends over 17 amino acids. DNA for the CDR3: TGCGCCAGCAGCTGGGGACAGGGGCCGTCCCGAACCGGGGAGCTGTTTTTT. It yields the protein CASSWGQGPSRTGELFF.

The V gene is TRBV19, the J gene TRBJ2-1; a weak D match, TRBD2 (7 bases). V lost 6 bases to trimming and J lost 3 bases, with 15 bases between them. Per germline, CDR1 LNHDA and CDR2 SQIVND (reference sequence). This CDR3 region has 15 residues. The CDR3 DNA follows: TGTGCCAGTAGGGGAGGGGGGGGCGGCTACAATGAGCAGTTCTTC. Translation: CASRGGGGGYNEQFF.

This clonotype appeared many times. The CDR3 DNA sequence: TGTGCCAGCAGCTTGGGGGGGTCCGAAGCTTTCTTT. Translating it yields CASSLGGSEAFF. The chain recombines TRBV7-9 with TRBJ1-1; D is perhaps TRBD1 (5 bases). Trimming left V 3 bases short and J 8 bases short, with 10 bases between. The germline CDR1 and CDR2 sequences are SEHNR and FQNEAQ (reference sequence). This CDR3 contains 12 residues.

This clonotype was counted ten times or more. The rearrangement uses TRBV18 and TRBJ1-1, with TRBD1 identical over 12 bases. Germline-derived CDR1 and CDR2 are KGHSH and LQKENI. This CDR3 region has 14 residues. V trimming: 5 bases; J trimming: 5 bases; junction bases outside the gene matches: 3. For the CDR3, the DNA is TGTGCCAGCTCAAAGGGACAGGGGGCGACTGAAGCTTTCTTT. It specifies CASSKGQGATEAFF. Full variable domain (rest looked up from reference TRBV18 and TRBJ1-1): NAGVMQNPRHLVRRRGQEARLRCSPMKGHSHVYWYRQLPEEGLKFMVYLQKENIIDESGMPKERFSAEFPKEGPSILRIQQVVRGDSAAYFCASSKGQGATEAFFGQGTRLTVV.

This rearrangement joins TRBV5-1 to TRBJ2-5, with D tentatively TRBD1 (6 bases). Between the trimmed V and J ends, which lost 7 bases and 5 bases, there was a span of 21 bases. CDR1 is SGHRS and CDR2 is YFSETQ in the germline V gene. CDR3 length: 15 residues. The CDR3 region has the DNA TGCGCCAGCGCCCAGGGACGCACAACAGGGGAGACCCAGTACTTC. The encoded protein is CASAQGRTTGETQYF.

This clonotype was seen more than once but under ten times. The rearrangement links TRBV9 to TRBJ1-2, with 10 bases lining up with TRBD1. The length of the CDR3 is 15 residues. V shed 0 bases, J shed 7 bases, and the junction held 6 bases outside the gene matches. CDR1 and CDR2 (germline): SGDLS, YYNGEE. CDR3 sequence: CASSVELTGGSGYTF. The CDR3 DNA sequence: TGTGCCAGCAGCGTAGAATTGACAGGGGGCTCTGGCTACACCTTC.

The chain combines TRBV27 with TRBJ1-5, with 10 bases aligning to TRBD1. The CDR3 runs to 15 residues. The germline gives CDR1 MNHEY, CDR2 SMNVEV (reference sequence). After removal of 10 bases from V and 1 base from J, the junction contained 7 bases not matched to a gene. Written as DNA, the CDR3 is TGTGCCACGAGACAGGGGGCTAGGAGCAATCAGCCCCAGCATTTT. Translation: CATRQGARSNQPQHF.